This T cell receptor (beta chain) appears in the sequencing data of a study of long-term antiretroviral therapy in people with HIV. This clone has only a few counts. Germline V gene data show CDR1 as SGHRS and CDR2 as YFSETQ. V lost 0 bases and J 6 bases, leaving 15 bases between the germline ends. CDR3 length: 16 residues. Researchers report immunoSEQ v3.0 was run at survey level. Measured with immunoSEQ multiplex PCR; TCRdb has only the in-frame clones, and not every one. The profile shows around 20,000 clones, 60% to 85% of them singletons. The receptor was derived from a woman aged 25-40 years with HIV. Specimen: unsorted PBMCs, collected 2.9 years after starting antiretroviral therapy. V is TRBV5-1 and J is TRBJ2-2, with a tentative D call TRBD1 (5 bases). CDR3 coding DNA: TGCGCCAGCAGCTTGGGGTTCATGGGGCAGTCCGGGGAGCTGTTTTTT. This encodes CASSLGFMGQSGELFF. The whole variable domain, remainder taken from reference TRBV5-1 and TRBJ2-2, is KAGVTQTPRYLIKTRGQQVTLSCSPISGHRSVSWYQQTPGQGLQFLFEYFSETQRNKGNFPGRFSGRQFSNSRSEMNVSTLELGDSALYLCASSLGFMGQSGELFFGEGSRLTVL.